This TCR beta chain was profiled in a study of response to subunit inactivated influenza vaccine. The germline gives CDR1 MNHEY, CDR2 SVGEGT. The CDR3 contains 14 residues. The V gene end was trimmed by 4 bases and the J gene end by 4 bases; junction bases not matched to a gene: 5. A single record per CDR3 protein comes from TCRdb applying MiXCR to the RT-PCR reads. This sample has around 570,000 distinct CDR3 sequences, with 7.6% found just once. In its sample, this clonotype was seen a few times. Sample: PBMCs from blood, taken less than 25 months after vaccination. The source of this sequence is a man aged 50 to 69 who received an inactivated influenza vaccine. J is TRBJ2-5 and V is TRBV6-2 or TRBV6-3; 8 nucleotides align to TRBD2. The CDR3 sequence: CASSLSGSGETQYF. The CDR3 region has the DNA TGTGCCAGCAGTTTGAGCGGGAGTGGAGAGACCCAGTACTTC.